Given below is one T cell receptor beta chain in context. Profiled with immunoSEQ multiplex PCR; TCRdb holds only in-frame clones, not every one. The data contain fewer than 250,000 clones, 88% of them seen just once; the ten biggest clones take up approximately 4%. These data are taken from a study of blood T cell repertoires in COVID-19. Study as a whole: T cells, B-cell-depleted T cells, or PBMCs provided the cDNA or gDNA that served as material.

V dropped 0 bases and J dropped 9 bases, with 18 bases sitting between them. Germline V gives CDR1 GTSNPN, CDR2 SVGIG (reference sequence). The CDR3 is 14 residues long. Sequencing used peripheral blood. The origin of this receptor is a human donor in a cohort sampled during active COVID-19. The chain recombines TRBV30 with TRBJ2-7, with TRBD1 as a possible D gene (5 bases). The CDR3 reads CAWSVPAPTTGQYF. CDR3 bases: TGTGCCTGGAGTGTCCCAGCCCCCACCACAGGGCAGTACTTC.